These 23 T cell receptor beta chains were sequenced from one sample in a study of response to subunit inactivated influenza vaccine. TCRdb reprocessed the RT-PCR reads with MiXCR, giving one entry per CDR3 protein. The sample lists about 480,000 distinct CDR3 sequences, around 25% occurring once. Specimen: CD4+ T cells sorted from PBMCs, collected 4 to 6 days after vaccination. The receptors were sampled from a man aged 50-59 years who received an inactivated influenza vaccine.

The rearrangement joins TRBV20-1 to TRBJ2-7, with D perhaps assigned TRBD1 or TRBD2 (5 bases each). There are 13 residues in the CDR3. The V end was cut by 1 base, the J end by 2 bases, with 9 bases between. From germline, CDR1 is DFQATT and CDR2 SNEGSKA (reference sequence). CDR3 loop: CSARGDVPYEQYF. Written as DNA, the CDR3 is TGCAGTGCTAGAGGGGACGTACCCTACGAGCAGTACTTC.

In this sample, this clonotype turned up a few times. The chain joins TRBV7-2 to TRBJ2-3; tentatively, D is TRBD1 (6 bases). CDR3 length equals 16 residues. The V gene's germline CDR1 is SGHTA and CDR2 FQGNSA. V was shortened by 3 bases and J by 0 bases, with 13 bases between the two germline ends. DNA of the CDR3: TGTGCCAGCAGCTTTATACGGACAGCCAGCACAGATACGCAGTATTTT. Protein sequence: CASSFIRTASTDTQYF.

This clonotype showed up just a few times. J is TRBJ2-2 and V is TRBV10-3; tentatively, D is TRBD1 (7 bases). V was clipped by 4 bases and J by 4 bases, with 13 bases between them. CDR3 length equals 15 residues. Germline V gene sequence: CDR1 ENHRY, CDR2 SYGVKD. CDR3: CAISVGQGGTGELFF. The CDR3 DNA is TGTGCCATCAGTGTCGGTCAGGGGGGCACCGGGGAGCTGTTTTTT.

The chain uses TRBV11-2 and TRBJ2-2; D perhaps matches TRBD1 (6 bases). The CDR3 extends over 15 amino acids. Germline CDR1 reads SGHAT; CDR2 reads FQNNGV. The V end was cut by 2 bases, the J end by 4 bases, with 11 bases between. The CDR3 DNA is TGTGCCAGCAGCTTACTACAGGGTACCACCGGGGAGCTGTTTTTT. It codes for CASSLLQGTTGELFF. The full variable domain, in which reference TRBV11-2 and TRBJ2-2 provide the parts outside the CDR3, is EAGVAQSPRYKIIEKRQSVAFWCNPISGHATLYWYQQILGQGPKLLIQFQNNGVVDDSQLPKDRFSAERLKGVDSTLKIQPAKLEDSAVYLCASSLLQGTTGELFFGEGSRLTVL.

This clonotype was seen only a few times. V usage is TRBV20-1 and J usage is TRBJ2-4, with D perhaps matching TRBD1 (6 bases). V lost 6 bases and J lost 6, with 12 bases in between. Germline CDR1 is DFQATT and CDR2 is SNEGSKA (reference sequence). The CDR3 extends over 12 amino acids. The CDR3 sequence is CSATGPRNIQYF. The CDR3 region has the DNA TGCAGTGCCACAGGGCCCAGAAACATTCAGTACTTC.

This clonotype was observed a handful of times. The chain recombines TRBV7-2 with TRBJ2-5, with 7 bases aligning to TRBD2. Trimming removed 0 bases from V and 1 base from J; junction bases left unmatched: 5. The CDR3 runs to 16 residues. Per germline, CDR1 SGHTA and CDR2 FQGNSA. CDR3 DNA sequence: TGTGCCAGCAGCTTAGCCACCCGGGGGGTCCAAGAGACCCAGTACTTC. Its translation: CASSLATRGVQETQYF.

The CDR3 spells CASSLMPENTEAFF. The CDR3 coding sequence is TGCGCCAGCAGCTTGATGCCAGAAAACACTGAAGCTTTCTTT. V and J are TRBV5-1 and TRBJ1-1; D unclear. V was clipped by 1 base and J by 2 bases, with 9 bases between them. The germline CDR1 and CDR2 sequences are SGHRS and YFSETQ. The CDR3 is 14 residues long.

This clonotype has only a few counts. This chain links TRBV12-3 or TRBV12-4 with TRBJ2-2; D may be TRBD1 (6 bases). CDR3 length equals 14 residues. V lost 4 bases, J lost 5 bases, and 11 bases lay in between. CDR3 amino acids: CASSSGTKTGELFF. CDR3 DNA: TGTGCCAGCAGTTCCGGGACAAAGACCGGGGAGCTGTTTTTT.

The V and J genes are TRBV10-3 and TRBJ2-1, with TRBD2 identical over 11 bases. Germline V CDR1 and CDR2: ENHRY, SYGVKD. The CDR3 is made up of 17 amino acids. V trimming: 3 bases; J trimming: 8 bases; junction bases outside the gene matches: 12. CDR3 protein: CAISEELAGDLEDEQFF. CDR3 coding DNA: TGTGCCATCAGTGAAGAACTAGCGGGGGATCTTGAAGATGAGCAGTTCTTC.

This clonotype was picked up a small number of times. The rearrangement links TRBV14 to TRBJ1-3; D is ambiguous. CDR1 is SGHDN, CDR2 FVKESK, per germline. This CDR3 is built from 14 residues. Trimming shortened V by 5 bases and J by 7 bases, and 15 bases separated the two germline ends. CDR3 DNA: TGTGCCAGCAGCTCAACATTCGTCGGCAACACCATATATTTT. It encodes CASSSTFVGNTIYF.

The rearrangement links TRBV6-2 or TRBV6-3 to TRBJ1-5; possibly TRBD1 for D (6 bases). The CDR3 is made up of 14 amino acids. The germline V gene encodes CDR1 MNHEY and CDR2 SVGEGT. The V and J ends lost 6 bases and 6 bases respectively, with 15 bases between them. For the CDR3, the DNA is TGTGCCAGCAGCACGCGTAGGGGGTTTCAGCCCCAGCATTTT. Protein product: CASSTRRGFQPQHF.

Only a few counts were recorded for this clonotype. This chain uses TRBV5-1 with TRBJ2-1; possible D gene TRBD2, 5 bases. The CDR3 sequence is 16 residues long. The ends were cut back, 3 bases at V and 0 bases at J, with 13 bases in the middle. Germline lookup yields CDR1 SGHRS and CDR2 YFSETQ. The CDR3 DNA reads TGCGCCAGCAGCTCCCACGAAGGGAGCTCCTACAATGAGCAGTTCTTC. Translated: CASSSHEGSSYNEQFF.

V and J are TRBV12-3 or TRBV12-4 and TRBJ1-1; D remains ambiguous. The CDR3 loop spans 17 amino acids. Trimming removed 2 bases from V and 0 bases from J, with 16 bases in between. The CDR3 protein is CASSLLVSQEMNTEAFF. Written as DNA, the CDR3 is TGTGCCAGCAGTTTACTCGTTTCGCAAGAAATGAACACTGAAGCTTTCTTT.

CDR3 sequence reads: CASSLGGRILGDYGYTF. The CDR3 bases are TGTGCCAGCAGTTTAGGGGGTCGGATCCTAGGGGACTATGGCTACACCTTC. V is TRBV12-3 or TRBV12-4 and J is TRBJ1-2; perhaps TRBD1 as D (5 bases). CDR3 length equals 17 residues. With 1 base removed from V and 3 bases from J, the gap between germline ends came to 18 bases.

This clonotype was seen a few times. This chain connects TRBV7-8 to TRBJ2-1, with TRBD2 matching over 9 bases. J gave up 6 bases and V 6 bases, and 9 bases lay outside the gene matches. The CDR3 sequence is 15 residues long. The germline gives CDR1 SGHVS, CDR2 FQNEAQ. The CDR3 loop is CASRRREGLGNEQFF. The CDR3 bases are TGTGCCAGCAGAAGGCGGGAGGGCCTGGGCAATGAGCAGTTCTTC.

The sample holds many counts of this clonotype. The chain has TRBV12-3 or TRBV12-4 and TRBJ1-5; no clear D. The CDR3 spans 13 residues. Trimming cost V 1 base and J 8 bases, with 9 bases left between them. This CDR3 reads CASSLGAVEPQHF. The CDR3 DNA is TGTGCCAGCAGTTTAGGGGCGGTGGAGCCCCAGCATTTT.

The genes are TRBV20-1 and TRBJ2-1, with D possibly being TRBD2 (6 bases). Per germline, CDR1 DFQATT and CDR2 SNEGSKA (reference sequence). This CDR3 has 15 amino acids. V was trimmed by 2 bases and J by 1 base, leaving 12 bases between them. The CDR3 sequence is CSARTGGNSYNEQFF. In nucleotides, the CDR3 is TGCAGTGCTAGAACAGGCGGGAATTCCTACAATGAGCAGTTCTTC.

The rearrangement joins TRBV7-2 to TRBJ2-1; tentative D call: TRBD1 (5 bases). The CDR3 is 12 residues long. V was clipped by 10 bases and J by 7 bases, with 14 bases between them. Germline loops: CDR1 SGHTA, CDR2 FQGNSA. The CDR3 nucleotides read TGTGCCACCCTTGAAAAGGGGAATGAGCAGTTCTTC. It codes for CATLEKGNEQFF. Filled out from reference TRBV7-2 and TRBJ2-1, the complete variable domain reads GAGVSQSPSNKVTEKGKDVELRCDPISGHTALYWYRQSLGQGLEFLIYFQGNSAPDKSGLPSDRFSAERTGGSVSTLTIQRTQQEDSAVYLCATLEKGNEQFFGPGTRLTVL.

A note on this clonotype: One junction end disagrees with the germline gene, perhaps due to a read error. The chain has TRBV12-3 or TRBV12-4 and TRBJ1-4, with D maybe TRBD1 (6 bases). The CDR3 covers 12 residues. The chain's CDR3 is CSSSARGEKLFF. CDR3 nucleotide sequence: TGTTCCAGCAGTGCCAGGGGTGAAAAACTGTTTTTT.

This clonotype was recorded a few times. J is TRBJ1-1 and V is TRBV4-3; 8 nucleotides align to TRBD1. Germline V lookup: CDR1 LGHNA, CDR2 YSLEER. This CDR3 has 15 amino acids. With 0 bases clipped from V and 4 bases from J, the junction kept 4 bases outside the gene matches. The CDR3 sequence: CASSQDPGGGTEAFF. DNA of the CDR3: TGCGCCAGCAGCCAAGATCCAGGGGGCGGCACTGAAGCTTTCTTT.

This clonotype occurred a few times. V is TRBV10-3 and J is TRBJ1-5; no definite D call. Trimming pared 3 bases from V and 0 bases from J, leaving 9 bases between. CDR1 is ENHRY and CDR2 is SYGVKD in the germline V gene. The CDR3 extends over 15 amino acids. CDR3 region: CAISDDGSSNQPQHF. The CDR3 DNA sequence: TGTGCCATCAGTGACGACGGGAGTAGCAATCAGCCCCAGCATTTT.

The chain combines TRBV7-3 with TRBJ2-2; a weak D match, TRBD1 (6 bases). The germline V gene has CDR1 SGHTA and CDR2 FQGTGA. The CDR3 sequence is 16 residues long. The ends were cut back, 3 bases at V and 2 bases at J, with 13 bases in the middle. CDR3 in DNA: TGTGCCAGCAGCTTGTTAGGGGGAGTCAACACCGGGGAGCTGTTTTTT. Its translation: CASSLLGGVNTGELFF. The entire variable domain, with the rest obtained from reference TRBV7-3 and TRBJ2-2, is as follows: GAGVSQTPSNKVTEKGKYVELRCDPISGHTALYWYRQSLGQGPEFLIYFQGTGAADDSGLPNDRFFAVRPEGSVSTLKIQRTERGDSAVYLCASSLLGGVNTGELFFGEGSRLTVL.

As DNA, the CDR3 is TGTGCCAGCAGTGATCCGGGACAGGGTGTCTACGAGCAGTACTTC. This sequence encodes CASSDPGQGVYEQYF. The V and J genes are TRBV25-1 and TRBJ2-7, with 9 bases identical to TRBD1. The V and J ends lost 3 bases and 3 bases, in that order; junction bases with no gene match: 6. Germline CDR1 and CDR2: MGHDK and SYGVNS. This CDR3 has 15 residues.